Listed here are 7 T cell receptor beta chains from one sample, sequenced in a study of identical twins. MiXCR was run by TCRdb on the 5' RACE reads, yielding one entry per CDR3 protein. The data hold hundreds of thousands of distinct CDR3 sequences, with 6.1% observed a single time. Sequencing was done on a sample of naive T cells sorted from blood. Receptor source: a man in his late teens or twenties in good health.

This clonotype was found a few times. The V and J genes are TRBV12-3 or TRBV12-4 and TRBJ2-3; 11 bases agree with TRBD2. The CDR3 is 20 amino acids. V lost 6 bases and J lost 0; bases outside the gene matches: 17. The CDR3 is CASSSTPAGLAGISTDTQYF. DNA for the CDR3: TGTGCCAGCAGCTCCACCCCCGCCGGACTAGCGGGCATAAGCACAGATACGCAGTATTTT.

With regard to this clonotype: The junction differs from germline at one of its ends, possibly a read error. V and J are TRBV18 and TRBJ2-2, with a tentative D call TRBD1 (6 bases). The CDR3 contains 15 residues. Germline CDR1 is KGHSH and CDR2 is LQKENI. CDR3 sequence (DNA): TGTGCCGGCTCACCAGAGGACAGAAACACCGGGGAGCTGTTTTTT. The encoded protein is CAGSPEDRNTGELFF.

This clonotype was detected ten times or more. The V gene is TRBV20-1, the J gene TRBJ2-7; unclear D gene. CDR1 DFQATT and CDR2 SNEGSKA come from the germline V gene (reference sequence). V was clipped by 3 bases and J by 0 bases, with 12 bases between them. This CDR3 comprises 14 residues. CDR3: CSARATASSYEQYF. As DNA, the CDR3 is TGCAGTGCTAGGGCGACTGCGAGCTCCTACGAGCAGTACTTC.

This clonotype showed up just a few times. This rearrangement joins TRBV5-1 to TRBJ1-6; 9 positions match TRBD1. Germline-derived CDR1 and CDR2 are SGHRS and YFSETQ. V lost 0 bases to trimming and J lost 6 bases; unmatched junction nucleotides: 4. The CDR3 is 16 residues long. CDR3 sequence (DNA): TGCGCCAGCAGCTTGGGAACAGGGGGCCGTAATTCACCCCTCCACTTT. Its protein product is CASSLGTGGRNSPLHF.

This clonotype was picked up a small number of times. This chain joins TRBV5-6 and TRBJ2-5, with TRBD2 as a possible D gene (5 bases). V was trimmed by 1 base and J by 3 bases, leaving 13 bases between them. The CDR3 has 15 amino acids. Per the germline V gene, CDR1 is SGHDT and CDR2 is YYEEEE. The CDR3 here is CASSLRSGKEETQYF. In nucleotides, the CDR3 is TGTGCCAGCAGCTTGCGGTCCGGGAAGGAAGAGACCCAGTACTTC.

This chain connects TRBV5-6 to TRBJ1-6; 8 bases agree with TRBD1. CDR3 size: 15 residues. The germline V gene has CDR1 SGHDT and CDR2 YYEEEE. After removal of 0 bases from V and 7 bases from J, the junction contained 3 bases not matched to a gene. CDR3 in DNA: TGTGCCAGCAGCTTGGGGGACAGGCCCAATTCACCCCTCCACTTT. As protein: CASSLGDRPNSPLHF.

This clonotype has a count of ten or more. The genes are TRBV6-5 and TRBJ2-5; no clear D gene. With 6 bases removed from V and 4 bases from J, the gap between germline ends came to 9 bases. Germline loops: CDR1 MNHEY, CDR2 SVGAGI. CDR3 size: 12 residues. The CDR3 DNA is TGTGCCAGCAGCCAGACTCGAGAGACCCAGTACTTC. This translates into CASSQTRETQYF.